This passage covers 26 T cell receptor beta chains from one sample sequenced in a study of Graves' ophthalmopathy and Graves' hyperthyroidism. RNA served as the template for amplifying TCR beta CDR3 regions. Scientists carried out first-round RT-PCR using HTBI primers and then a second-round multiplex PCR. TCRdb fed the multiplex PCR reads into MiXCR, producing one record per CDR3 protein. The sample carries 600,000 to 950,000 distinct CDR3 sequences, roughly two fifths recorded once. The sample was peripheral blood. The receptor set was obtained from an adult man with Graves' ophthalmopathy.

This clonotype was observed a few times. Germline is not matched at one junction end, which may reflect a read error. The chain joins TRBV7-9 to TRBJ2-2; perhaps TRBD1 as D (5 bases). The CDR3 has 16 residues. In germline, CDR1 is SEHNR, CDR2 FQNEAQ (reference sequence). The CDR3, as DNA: TGCGCCAGCAGCACCGCCTCAGGGCTAAACACCGGGGAGCTGTTTTTT. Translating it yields CASSTASGLNTGELFF.

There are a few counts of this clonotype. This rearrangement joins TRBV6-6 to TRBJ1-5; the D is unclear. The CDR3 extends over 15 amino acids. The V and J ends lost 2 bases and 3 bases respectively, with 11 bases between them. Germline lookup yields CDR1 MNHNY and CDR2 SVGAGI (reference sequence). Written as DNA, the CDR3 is TGTGCCAGCAGTTACATGGCAGGATACAATCAGCCCCAGCATTTT. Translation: CASSYMAGYNQPQHF.

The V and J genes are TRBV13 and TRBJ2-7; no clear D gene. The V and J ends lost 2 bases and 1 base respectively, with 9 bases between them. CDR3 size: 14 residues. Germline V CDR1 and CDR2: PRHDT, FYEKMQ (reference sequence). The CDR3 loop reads CASSLMGPSYEQYF. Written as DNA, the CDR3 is TGTGCCAGCAGCTTAATGGGCCCATCCTACGAGCAGTACTTC.

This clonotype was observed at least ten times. CDR3 loop: CASRQRGQETQYF. In nucleotides, the CDR3 is TGTGCCAGCAGACAGCGGGGACAAGAGACCCAGTACTTC. This chain uses TRBV11-2 with TRBJ2-5, with TRBD2 identical over 7 bases. Trimming took 6 bases from V and 2 from J; bases not matched to a gene: 3. Germline-derived CDR1 and CDR2 are SGHAT and FQNNGV. This CDR3 is built from 13 residues.

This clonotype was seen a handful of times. CDR3 sequence: CAISKGLEETQYF. The CDR3 DNA sequence: TGTGCCATCAGTAAAGGACTCGAAGAGACCCAGTACTTC. The chain links TRBV10-3 to TRBJ2-5; D might be TRBD2 (5 bases). CDR1 and CDR2 (germline): ENHRY, SYGVKD. The CDR3 is made up of 13 amino acids. With 5 bases removed from V and 3 bases from J, the gap between germline ends came to 10 bases.

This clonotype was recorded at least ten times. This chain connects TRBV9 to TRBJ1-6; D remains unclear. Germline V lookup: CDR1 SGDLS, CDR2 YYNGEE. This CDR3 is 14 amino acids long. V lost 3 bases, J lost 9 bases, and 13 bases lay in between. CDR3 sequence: CASSGEVDGSPLHF. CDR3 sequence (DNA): TGTGCCAGCAGCGGAGAGGTGGACGGTTCACCCCTCCACTTT.

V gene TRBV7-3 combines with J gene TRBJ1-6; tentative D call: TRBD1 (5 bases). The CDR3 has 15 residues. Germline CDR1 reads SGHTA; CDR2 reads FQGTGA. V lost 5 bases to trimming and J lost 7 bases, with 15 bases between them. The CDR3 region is CASSPGDGRNSPLHF. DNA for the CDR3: TGTGCCAGCAGCCCCGGGGACGGCCGAAATTCACCCCTCCACTTT.

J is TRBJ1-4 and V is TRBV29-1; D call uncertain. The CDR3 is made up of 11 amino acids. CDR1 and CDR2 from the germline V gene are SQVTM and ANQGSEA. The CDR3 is CQGQLGEKLFF. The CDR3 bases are TGCCAAGGGCAGCTCGGGGAAAAACTGTTTTTT.

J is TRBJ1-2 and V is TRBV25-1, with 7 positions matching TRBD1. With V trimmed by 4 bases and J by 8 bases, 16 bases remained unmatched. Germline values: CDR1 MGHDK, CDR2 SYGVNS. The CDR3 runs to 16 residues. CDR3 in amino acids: CASSGWRGTAGFGYTF. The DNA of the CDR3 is TGTGCCAGCAGTGGATGGAGGGGGACAGCAGGATTCGGCTACACCTTC.

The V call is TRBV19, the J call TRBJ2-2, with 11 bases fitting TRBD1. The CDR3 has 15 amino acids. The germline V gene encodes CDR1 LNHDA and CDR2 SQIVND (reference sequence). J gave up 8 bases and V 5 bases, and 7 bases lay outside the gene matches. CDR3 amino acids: CASSFGQGASGELFF. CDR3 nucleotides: TGTGCCAGTAGTTTCGGACAGGGGGCTTCGGGGGAGCTGTTTTTT.

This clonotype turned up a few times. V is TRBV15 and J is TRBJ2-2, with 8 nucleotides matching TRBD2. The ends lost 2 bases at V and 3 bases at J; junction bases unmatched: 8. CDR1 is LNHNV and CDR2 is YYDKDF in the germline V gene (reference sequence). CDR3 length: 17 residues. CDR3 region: CATSRPTGGAYTGELFF. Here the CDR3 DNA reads TGTGCCACCAGCAGACCCACCGGGGGGGCGTACACCGGGGAGCTGTTTTTT.

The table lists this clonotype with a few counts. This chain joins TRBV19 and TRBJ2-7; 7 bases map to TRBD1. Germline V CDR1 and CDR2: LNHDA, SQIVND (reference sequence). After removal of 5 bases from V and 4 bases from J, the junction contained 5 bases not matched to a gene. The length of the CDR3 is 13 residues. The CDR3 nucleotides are TGTGCCAGTAGTGAGAACAGGGGATACGAGCAGTACTTC. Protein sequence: CASSENRGYEQYF.

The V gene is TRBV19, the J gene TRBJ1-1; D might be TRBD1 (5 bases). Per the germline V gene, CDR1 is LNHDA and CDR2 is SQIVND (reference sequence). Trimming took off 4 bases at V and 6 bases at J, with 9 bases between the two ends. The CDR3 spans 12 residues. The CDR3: CASSTQGAEAFF. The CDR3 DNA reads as TGTGCCAGTAGTACCCAAGGGGCTGAAGCTTTCTTT.

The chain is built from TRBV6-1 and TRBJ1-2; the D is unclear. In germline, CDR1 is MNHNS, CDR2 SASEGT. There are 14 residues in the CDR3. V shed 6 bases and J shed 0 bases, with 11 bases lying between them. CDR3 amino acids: CASSPLGTNYGYTF. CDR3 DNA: TGTGCCAGCAGCCCCCTCGGGACTAACTATGGCTACACCTTC.

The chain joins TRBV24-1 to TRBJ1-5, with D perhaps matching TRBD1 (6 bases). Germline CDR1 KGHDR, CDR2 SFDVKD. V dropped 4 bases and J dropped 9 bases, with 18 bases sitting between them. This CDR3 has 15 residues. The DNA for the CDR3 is TGTGCCACCAGTGACCCAGTAGGGGGGGACGGGCCCCAGCATTTT. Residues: CATSDPVGGDGPQHF.

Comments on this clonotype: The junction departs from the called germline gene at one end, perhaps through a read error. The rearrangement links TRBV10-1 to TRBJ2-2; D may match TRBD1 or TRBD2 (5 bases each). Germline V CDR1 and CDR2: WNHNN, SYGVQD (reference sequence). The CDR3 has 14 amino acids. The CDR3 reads CANATRVNTGELVF. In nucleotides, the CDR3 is TGCGCCAACGCTACCAGGGTGAACACCGGGGAGCTGGTTTTT.

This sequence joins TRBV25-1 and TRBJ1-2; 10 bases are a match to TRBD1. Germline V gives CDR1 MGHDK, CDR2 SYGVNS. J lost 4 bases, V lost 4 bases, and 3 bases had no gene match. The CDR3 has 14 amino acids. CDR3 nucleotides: TGTGCCAGCAGTGCTGGGACAGGGGTCTATGGCTACACCTTC. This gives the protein CASSAGTGVYGYTF.

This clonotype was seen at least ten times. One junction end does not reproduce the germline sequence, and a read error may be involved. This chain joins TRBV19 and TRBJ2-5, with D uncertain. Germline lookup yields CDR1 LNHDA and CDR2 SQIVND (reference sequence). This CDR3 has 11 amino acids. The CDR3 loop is CASSNTETQYF. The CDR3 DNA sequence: TGTGCCAGCAGTAACACAGAGACCCAGTACTTC.

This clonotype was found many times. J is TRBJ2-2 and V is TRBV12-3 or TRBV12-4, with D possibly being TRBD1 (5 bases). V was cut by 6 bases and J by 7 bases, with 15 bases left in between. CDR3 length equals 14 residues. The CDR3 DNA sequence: TGTGCCAGCAGCCCTACCCGGCAGGGCGGGGAGCTGTTTTTT. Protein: CASSPTRQGGELFF.

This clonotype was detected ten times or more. The CDR3 sequence is CASSTTGDGYTF. CDR3 DNA: TGTGCCAGCAGCACAACGGGGGATGGCTACACCTTC. The chain couples TRBV9 to TRBJ1-2, with TRBD1 as a possible D gene (5 bases). The CDR3 has 12 amino acids. Trimming stripped 4 bases from V and 6 bases from J, with 10 bases between. Germline CDR1 and CDR2: SGDLS and YYNGEE. The complete variable domain, with remaining parts taken from reference TRBV9 and TRBJ1-2, reads DSGVTQTPKHLITATGQRVTLRCSPRSGDLSVYWYQQSLDQGLQFLIQYYNGEERAKGNILERFSAQQFPDLHSELNLSSLELGDSALYFCASSTTGDGYTFGSGTRLTVV.

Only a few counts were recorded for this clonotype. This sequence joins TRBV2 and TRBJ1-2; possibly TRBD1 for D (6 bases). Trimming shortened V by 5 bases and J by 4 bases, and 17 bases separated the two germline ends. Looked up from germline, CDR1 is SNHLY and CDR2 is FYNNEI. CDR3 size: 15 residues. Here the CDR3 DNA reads TGTGCCAGCAGTTCCTTAAAAACAGGGATCTATGGCTACACCTTC. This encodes CASSSLKTGIYGYTF.

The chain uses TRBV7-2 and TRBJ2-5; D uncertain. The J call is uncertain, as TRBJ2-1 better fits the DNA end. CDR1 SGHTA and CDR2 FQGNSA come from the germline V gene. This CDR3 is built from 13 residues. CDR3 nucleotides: TGTGCCAGCAGCTCCACCCCCTCCAATGAGCAGTTCTTC. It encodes CASSSTPSNEQFF.

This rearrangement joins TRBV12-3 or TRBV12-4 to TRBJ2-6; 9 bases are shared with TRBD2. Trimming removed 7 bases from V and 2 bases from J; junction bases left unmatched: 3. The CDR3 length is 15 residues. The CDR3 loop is CASKRGATGANVLTF. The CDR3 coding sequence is TGTGCCAGCAAGCGGGGGGCAACTGGGGCCAACGTCCTGACTTTC.

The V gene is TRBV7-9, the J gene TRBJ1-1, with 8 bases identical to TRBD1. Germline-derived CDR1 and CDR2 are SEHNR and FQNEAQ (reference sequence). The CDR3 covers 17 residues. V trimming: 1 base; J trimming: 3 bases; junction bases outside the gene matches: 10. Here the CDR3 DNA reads TGTGCCAGCAGCTTAGAACCCCAGGGGGCGCGGGACACTGAAGCTTTCTTT. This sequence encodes CASSLEPQGARDTEAFF.

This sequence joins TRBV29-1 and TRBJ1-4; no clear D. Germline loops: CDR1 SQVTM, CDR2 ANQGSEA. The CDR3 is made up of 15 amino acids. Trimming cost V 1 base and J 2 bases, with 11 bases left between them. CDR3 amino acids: CSVEGLTGTNEKLFF. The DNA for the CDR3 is TGCAGCGTTGAAGGGCTGACCGGGACTAATGAAAAACTGTTTTTT.

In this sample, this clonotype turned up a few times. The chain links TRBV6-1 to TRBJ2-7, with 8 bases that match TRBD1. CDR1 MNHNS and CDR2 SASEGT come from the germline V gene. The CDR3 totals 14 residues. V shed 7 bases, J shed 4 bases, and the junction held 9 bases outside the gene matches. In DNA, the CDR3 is TGTGCCAGCACCAGGGGACAGGCTGGGTACGAGCAGTACTTC. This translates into CASTRGQAGYEQYF.